These 3 T cell receptor beta chains were sequenced from one sample in a study of T cells in localized non-small cell lung cancer. This table comes from immunoSEQ multiplex PCR, and its TCRdb copy is limited to in-frame clones, with some not included. The sample consists of 20,000 to 30,000 clones, around 89% of them appearing once. The specimen was peripheral blood mononuclear cells, collected before any cancer treatment. The receptors originated from a woman aged 35 to 70 with stage III lung adenocarcinoma.

The gene calls are TRBV7-3 and TRBJ2-3, with TRBD2 matching over 7 bases. V lost 6 bases and J lost 0; bases outside the gene matches: 3. Germline V gives CDR1 SGHTA, CDR2 FQGTGA. The CDR3 is made up of 14 amino acids. In DNA, the CDR3 is TGTGCCAGCAGTCCTAGCGGAAGCACAGATACGCAGTATTTT. It yields the protein CASSPSGSTDTQYF.

CDR3 sequence: CASSKGTGELFF. CDR3 bases: TGCGCCAGCAGTAAGGGAACCGGGGAGCTGTTTTTT. This chain links TRBV10-1 with TRBJ2-2; D is ambiguous. This CDR3 spans 12 amino acids. From germline, CDR1 is WNHNN and CDR2 SYGVQD (reference sequence). The V gene lost 5 bases and the J gene lost 5 bases, with 6 bases spanning the gap.

This rearrangement joins TRBV29-1 to TRBJ1-4, with a weak D call TRBD1 (6 bases). CDR3 length: 15 residues. The V and J ends lost 4 bases and 5 bases respectively, with 17 bases between them. Germline lookup yields CDR1 SQVTM and CDR2 ANQGSEA. The CDR3 DNA reads as TGCAGCGTTGGCCAGTCCCGGGACAAAAATGAAAAACTGTTTTTT. It encodes CSVGQSRDKNEKLFF.